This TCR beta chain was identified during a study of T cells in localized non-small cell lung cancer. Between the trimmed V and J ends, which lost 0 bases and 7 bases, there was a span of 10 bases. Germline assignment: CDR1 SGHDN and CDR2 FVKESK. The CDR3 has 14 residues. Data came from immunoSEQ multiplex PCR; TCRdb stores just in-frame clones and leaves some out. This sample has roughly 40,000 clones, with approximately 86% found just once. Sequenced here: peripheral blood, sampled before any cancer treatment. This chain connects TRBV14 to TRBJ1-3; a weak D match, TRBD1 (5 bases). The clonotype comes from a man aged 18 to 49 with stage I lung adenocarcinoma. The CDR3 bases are TGTGCCAGCAGCCAAGAACGGGGCTGGAACACCATATATTTT. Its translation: CASSQERGWNTIYF.